Listed here is a single T cell receptor beta chain. Its antigen has not been determined. A far more abundant clone sits one base away, making this likely a read error. From the germline V gene, CDR1 is MNHNS and CDR2 is SASEGT. The CDR3, from cysteine to phenylalanine, totals 14 residues. Only the CDR3 part of the read is kept: 42 bases, read in frame from the first base. The data derive from a study of shared clonotypes between healthy human individuals (TCRdb year 2020). For the wider study: Two women and a few men aged 18 to 49 years were included in the cohort. To estimate repertoire size and how much clonotypes are shared between individuals, the study performed deep sequencing of blood TCR repertoires from about five healthy adults. Each donor's leukapheresis produced roughly between roughly 0.85 and 10 billion PBMCs. Different laboratories and diverse techniques were used to prepare libraries and sequence TCR repertoires, to increase sequencing depth and limit assay-specific biases.

Results and caveats for the whole study, not just this receptor: The small number of donors limited the genetic and exposure-history diversity represented. Based on pairwise subsampling, the degree of clonotype sharing among donors was expected to be affected by sequencing depth. Only blood was sampled, and tissue TCR repertoires likely differ from those in blood.

Using the deep immunoSEQ assay, TCR CDR3 regions were amplified from genomic DNA by multiplex PCR. Extracted genomic DNA from each cell subset was distributed evenly across all wells of several immunoSEQ 96-well plates, and each plate was treated as a replicate. For unsorted PBMC, each replicate PCR was loaded with approximately 300 ng genomic DNA, equivalent to 25,000 to 35,000 T cell genomes. Ten immunoSEQ deep assay plates were used to sequence the unsorted PBMC genomic DNA. The purified libraries were quantified using a Qubit 3.0 fluorometer, sized with a Bioanalyzer 2100, and then quantified again using the KAPA Library Quantification kit. Each immunoSEQ 96-well plate was sequenced on its own single-read 150-cycle Illumina NextSeq 550 flow cell. As for how the authors treated the data: Because the immunoSEQ output held only junctional sequences and lacked quality scores, the filtering could not match the filtering applied to full-length reads. To assign V/J genes and CDR3, sequences were annotated against IMGT germline references using PyIR, a Python wrapper for IgBLAST v1.9. Reads were filtered out if the reads had weak V/J assignments (E-value above 1e-6), no CDR3, stop codons, out-of-frame junctions, or ambiguous translated residues. V3J clonotypes were defined as sequences sharing an identical inferred V gene, J gene, and CDR3 amino acid sequence. Percentage overlap between repertoires was calculated by dividing the number of shared unique clonotypes by the size of the smaller repertoire. Richness of each repertoire was evaluated using RTK rarefaction, the Chao1 estimator, and Recon v2.1 estimates of unobserved clonotypes. TCRdb took over this immuneACCESS table, retaining in-frame rearrangements with V and J assigned. Such tables are incomplete; in checked studies, under half of the missing clones stem from an unresolved V gene, and the remainder is unexplained. V, J and clone size are taken as reported in that table, and D and trimming were inferred from the DNA itself. This sample comprises nearly 500,000 clones, 60% to 85% of them detected only once. Together, the top ten hold roughly 13% of the sample.

The donors were healthy, HIV-negative adults who had no recently reported acute infections or vaccinations. All donors were Caucasian adults living in Nashville, Tennessee, USA. For unsorted samples, roughly 91 million PBMCs were counted, and genomic DNA was extracted using the QIAamp DNA Blood Mini kit. Blood was collected by leukapheresis, and PBMCs were isolated by Ficoll-Histopaque density gradient centrifugation and then cryopreserved in liquid nitrogen vapor phase. What was sequenced was PBMCs. The clonotype comes from a woman aged 40 to 50 in good health. Some clones in this sample may be carry-over from other donors' samples. The chain is made from TRBV6-1 and TRBJ2-6; the D gene cannot be resolved reliably. The CDR3 reads CASSQLPGVNVLTF. The sequence in DNA is TGTGCCAGCAGTCAGTTACCTGGGGTCAACGTCCTGACTTTC.